This T cell receptor beta chain was identified during a study of T cell responses to AZD1222 COVID-19 vaccine. Comment on this clone: Its antigen is not known.

Sequencing used immunoSEQ multiplex PCR; TCRdb keeps in-frame clones, though not all of them. Of 140,000 to 150,000 clones in the sample, 90% to 95% were seen once. General observations from the study: Possibly, clonal diversity was underestimated; donors were largely white British and included more females. Sampled repertoires all dated from after the peak T cell response. Baseline antibody screening turned up just a handful of seropositive AZD1222 recipients.

Trimming shortened V by 4 bases and J by 10 bases, and 13 bases separated the two germline ends. This CDR3 contains 12 residues. CDR1 and CDR2 (germline): SQVTM, ANQGSEA. This sequence was found in an adult who had recovered from COVID-19. The rearrangement joins TRBV29-1 to TRBJ1-4; weak D call: TRBD1 (5 bases). The material sequenced was peripheral blood, taken after recovery from COVID-19. The chain's CDR3 is CSVAGRGGKLFF. For the CDR3, the DNA is TGCAGCGTTGCCGGACGGGGGGGAAAACTGTTTTTT.